These 25 T cell receptor beta chains share one sample of origin, sequenced in a study of Graves' ophthalmopathy and Graves' hyperthyroidism. RNA transcripts yielded amplified TCR beta CDR3 regions. An opening RT-PCR round employed HTBI primers and preceded a second-round multiplex PCR. TCRdb itself ran the multiplex PCR reads through MiXCR, one entry per CDR3 protein. The sample contains approximately 640,000 distinct CDR3 sequences, about two fifths of which appear only once. Sequenced sample: peripheral blood. These receptors originate from an adult man with Graves' ophthalmopathy.

The sample holds many counts of this clonotype. The J gene is TRBJ1-1, the V gene TRBV5-1; 7 nucleotides line up with TRBD1. CDR1 and CDR2 (germline): SGHRS, YFSETQ. This CDR3 has 14 residues. The junction had 4 bases not matched to a gene; V was cut back by 3 bases and J by 2 bases. The CDR3 sequence is CASSSGTDNTEAFF. In DNA, the CDR3 is TGCGCCAGCAGCTCCGGGACAGACAACACTGAAGCTTTCTTT.

To note about this clonotype: This may be a read error, as it is one base from a much larger clone. V is TRBV7-2 and J is TRBJ1-1; the D is unclear. The V gene lost 3 bases and the J gene lost 1 base, with 12 bases spanning the gap. Germline values: CDR1 SGHTA, CDR2 FQGNSA. The CDR3 covers 15 residues. CDR3 nucleotide sequence: TGTGCCAGCAGCTTCTCGCGGCCAGGGAACACTGAAGCTTTCTTT. Translated, it gives CASSFSRPGNTEAFF.

As to this clonotype: A much larger clone lies a single base off, so this may be a read error. This sequence joins TRBV12-3 or TRBV12-4 and TRBJ2-5, with 8 bases matching TRBD1. With V trimmed by 6 bases and J by 1 base, 7 bases remained unmatched. There are 15 residues in the CDR3. In DNA form, the CDR3 reads TGTGCCAGCAGCTTAAGCAGGGGGCCCCAAGAGACCCAGTACTTC. As protein: CASSLSRGPQETQYF.

The chain uses TRBV29-1 and TRBJ2-7; 9 bases align to TRBD1. CDR3 length: 13 residues. From germline, CDR1 is SQVTM and CDR2 ANQGSEA. The CDR3: CTAPGQGAYEQYF. CDR3 in DNA: TGCACCGCGCCGGGACAGGGAGCCTACGAGCAGTACTTC.

Regarding this clonotype: A much larger clonotype is one base distant, so this may be a read error. The CDR3 sequence is CASRSRYQETQYF. The CDR3 DNA reads TGTGCCAGCAGGTCCCGGTACCAAGAGACCCAGTACTTC. The chain carries TRBV15 and TRBJ2-5; D gene ambiguous. The CDR3 totals 13 residues. Germline V gene lookup returns CDR1 LNHNV and CDR2 YYDKDF (reference sequence). Deletions cut 10 bases from V and 0 bases from J, with 12 bases between. Drawing the rest from reference TRBV15 and TRBJ2-5, the complete variable domain is DAMVIQNPRYQVTQFGKPVTLSCSQTLNHNVMYWYQQKSSQAPKLLFHYYDKDFNNEADTPDNFQSRRPNTSFCFLDIRSPGLGDTAMYLCASRSRYQETQYFGPGTRLLVL.

This clonotype appeared a few times. The chain has TRBV5-1 and TRBJ2-2, with TRBD2 identical over 15 bases. From germline, CDR1 is SGHRS and CDR2 YFSETQ. Trimming took 3 bases from V and 3 from J; bases not matched to a gene: 3. CDR3 length equals 17 residues. The CDR3 nucleotides are TGCGCCAGCAGCTGGACTAGCGGGAGGGTTCACACCGGGGAGCTGTTTTTT. Encoded protein: CASSWTSGRVHTGELFF.

This clonotype was recorded at least ten times. V gene TRBV10-2 combines with J gene TRBJ1-4, with D possibly TRBD1 on 5 matching bases. From germline, CDR1 is WSHSY and CDR2 SAAADI. The germline V and J ends were trimmed by 3 bases and 1 base, with 12 bases remaining between them. The CDR3 sequence is 16 residues long. CDR3 residues: CASSDVRVVTNEKLFF. CDR3 coding DNA: TGCGCCAGCAGTGATGTCAGGGTGGTAACTAATGAAAAACTGTTTTTT.

This clonotype has at least ten counts. J is TRBJ2-7 and V is TRBV5-1, with 9 bases matching TRBD1. This CDR3 spans 14 amino acids. The germline V gene has CDR1 SGHRS and CDR2 YFSETQ. V was clipped by 0 bases and J by 5 bases; unmatched bases: 3. The CDR3 loop reads CASSLVGQGNEQYF. CDR3 DNA: TGCGCCAGCAGCTTGGTTGGACAGGGGAACGAGCAGTACTTC.

Of note for this clonotype: The CDR3 does not close with the conserved phenylalanine or tryptophan, likely indicating a read error. The limits of the CDR3 on the DNA are not certain, so only TCRdb's listed CDR3 is given. This chain links TRBV15 with TRBJ2-6. CDR1 is LNHNV, CDR2 YYDKDF, per germline (reference sequence). The CDR3 sequence runs 8 residues, both termini included. CDR3 sequence reads: CATSRDSS.

The V call is TRBV25-1, the J call TRBJ1-4, with D hard to call. Germline CDR1 reads MGHDK; CDR2 reads SYGVNS. V lost 3 bases to trimming and J lost 5 bases, with 10 bases between them. The CDR3 totals 14 residues. CDR3: CASSEGGNNEKLFF. CDR3 nucleotides: TGTGCCAGCAGTGAGGGAGGGAACAATGAAAAACTGTTTTTT.

This clonotype was counted ten times or more. The gene calls are TRBV2 and TRBJ1-6; 7 bases match TRBD1. V gave up 7 bases and J gave up 7 bases; unmatched junction bases: 7. In germline, CDR1 is SNHLY, CDR2 FYNNEI. The CDR3 length is 14 residues. CDR3 DNA: TGTGCCAGCATTGAGCAGGGGGGGAATTCACCCCTCCACTTT. It translates to CASIEQGGNSPLHF.

This clonotype was recorded many times. The chain joins TRBV9 to TRBJ1-5; D not certain. The CDR3 length is 14 residues. Per the germline V gene, CDR1 is SGDLS and CDR2 is YYNGEE. V was cut by 0 bases and J by 3 bases, with 7 bases left in between. The CDR3 loop is CASSVGVINQPQHF. In DNA, the CDR3 is TGTGCCAGCAGCGTAGGAGTAATCAATCAGCCCCAGCATTTT. Supplemented by reference TRBV9 and TRBJ1-5, the full variable domain reads DSGVTQTPKHLITATGQRVTLRCSPRSGDLSVYWYQQSLDQGLQFLIQYYNGEERAKGNILERFSAQQFPDLHSELNLSSLELGDSALYFCASSVGVINQPQHFGDGTRLSIL.

The chain links TRBV9 to TRBJ2-1; no clear D. V lost 4 bases and J lost 2, with 7 bases in between. Germline CDR1 reads SGDLS; CDR2 reads YYNGEE. The CDR3 totals 13 residues. This chain's CDR3 is CASSSVPYNEQFF. The CDR3 DNA follows: TGTGCCAGCAGCTCAGTCCCCTACAATGAGCAGTTCTTC.

As regards this clonotype: One base away lies a much larger clone, so this may be a sequencing read error. This sequence joins TRBV4-1 and TRBJ2-5; D not resolved. Trimming pared 0 bases from V and 7 bases from J, leaving 21 bases between. The CDR3 has 17 amino acids. From germline, CDR1 is MGHRA and CDR2 YSYEKL. The CDR3 protein is CASSQDPAVMGMRTQYF. In nucleotides, the CDR3 is TGCGCCAGCAGCCAAGATCCGGCAGTCATGGGCATGCGGACCCAGTACTTC.

At least ten counts were recorded for this clonotype. V usage is TRBV7-9 and J usage is TRBJ1-5; D is unresolved. From germline, CDR1 is SEHNR and CDR2 FQNEAQ (reference sequence). This CDR3 has 15 amino acids. Trimming removed 0 bases from V and 6 bases from J, with 12 bases in between. The CDR3 DNA is TGTGCCAGCAGCTTAGCGTTTGGCGAGGCTCAGCCCCAGCATTTT. This encodes CASSLAFGEAQPQHF.

This clonotype was seen a handful of times. The chain carries TRBV5-5 and TRBJ1-1, with no clear D. The germline V and J ends were trimmed by 1 base and 4 bases, with 17 bases remaining between them. The CDR3 covers 16 residues. Germline V CDR1 and CDR2: SGHKS, YYEKEE (reference sequence). CDR3: CASSLSVGVVTTEAFF. The CDR3 region has the DNA TGTGCCAGCAGCTTGAGCGTTGGGGTGGTTACCACTGAAGCTTTCTTT.

As for this clonotype: A junction end diverges from the germline sequence, so it may reflect a read error. This CDR3 is CASRQANAGELFF. DNA for the CDR3: TGTGCCAGCCGACAGGCGAACGCCGGGGAGCTGTTTTTT. The V call is TRBV7-9, the J call TRBJ2-2; TRBD1 might be the D (6 bases). Germline CDR1 and CDR2: SEHNR and FQNEAQ (reference sequence). This CDR3 has 13 residues.

The rearrangement links TRBV10-3 to TRBJ2-5; D uncertain. Germline CDR1 and CDR2: ENHRY and SYGVKD. This CDR3 comprises 12 residues. Trimming left V 7 bases short and J 11 bases short, with 17 bases between. The DNA for the CDR3 is TGTGCCATCAATGGATTAGACAATGAGCAGTACTTC. Translating it yields CAINGLDNEQYF.

The chain has TRBV29-1 and TRBJ2-6; D not resolved. Germline assignment: CDR1 SQVTM and CDR2 ANQGSEA. This CDR3 has 11 residues. V was cut by 7 bases and J by 4 bases, with 5 bases left in between. In DNA form, the CDR3 reads TGCAGCGGGTCCGGGGCCAACGTCCTGACTTTC. Encoded protein: CSGSGANVLTF. Full variable domain (missing parts from reference TRBV29-1 and TRBJ2-6): SAVISQKPSRDICQRGTSLTIQCQVDSQVTMMFWYRQQPGQSLTLIATANQGSEATYESGFVIDKFPISRPNLTFSTLTVSNMSPEDSSIYLCSGSGANVLTFGAGSRLTVL.

The chain uses TRBV20-1 and TRBJ2-7, with 9 bases fitting TRBD2. The germline gives CDR1 DFQATT, CDR2 SNEGSKA (reference sequence). With V trimmed by 2 bases and J by 3 bases, 5 bases remained unmatched. The CDR3 contains 14 residues. The DNA of the CDR3 is TGCAGTGCTAGATGGAGTAGCGGGGGCTACGAGCAGTACTTC. As protein: CSARWSSGGYEQYF.

This chain uses TRBV11-2 with TRBJ2-7; the D is unclear. Germline CDR1 SGHAT, CDR2 FQNNGV. This CDR3 is built from 12 residues. V was clipped by 5 bases and J by 5 bases, with 10 bases between them. The CDR3 loop reads CASSPQKDEQYF. Here the CDR3 DNA reads TGTGCCAGCAGCCCACAAAAAGACGAGCAGTACTTC.

This clonotype was found a few times. The rearrangement joins TRBV5-1 to TRBJ1-4; no firm D call. This CDR3 has 16 residues. Looked up from germline, CDR1 is SGHRS and CDR2 is YFSETQ. Trimming pared 0 bases from V and 4 bases from J, leaving 13 bases between. The CDR3 here is CASSLVPRKGNEKLFF. DNA of the CDR3: TGCGCCAGCAGCTTGGTACCCCGTAAGGGTAATGAAAAACTGTTTTTT.

This rearrangement joins TRBV10-3 to TRBJ1-1, with unresolved D. The CDR3 has 14 residues. The germline gives CDR1 ENHRY, CDR2 SYGVKD. With 3 bases removed from V and 4 bases from J, the gap between germline ends came to 12 bases. As DNA, the CDR3 is TGTGCCATCAGTGATTCCGGCGGGAGCACTGAAGCTTTCTTT. It codes for CAISDSGGSTEAFF.

The V and J genes are TRBV29-1 and TRBJ1-4; no reliable D call. Germline lookup yields CDR1 SQVTM and CDR2 ANQGSEA. The CDR3 consists of 13 residues. The CDR3 nucleotides read TGCCAGCTCTGGCCACCGAGACCGGGAAAACTGTTTTTT. Translated: CQLWPPRPGKLFF.

The chain joins TRBV10-3 to TRBJ1-6, with D possibly being TRBD1 (6 bases). The CDR3 extends over 15 amino acids. V lost 4 bases, J lost 8 bases, and 15 bases lay in between. In germline, CDR1 is ENHRY, CDR2 SYGVKD. The CDR3 protein is CAISARGAGDSPLHF. As DNA, the CDR3 is TGTGCCATCAGTGCGCGGGGGGCAGGGGATTCACCCCTCCACTTT.